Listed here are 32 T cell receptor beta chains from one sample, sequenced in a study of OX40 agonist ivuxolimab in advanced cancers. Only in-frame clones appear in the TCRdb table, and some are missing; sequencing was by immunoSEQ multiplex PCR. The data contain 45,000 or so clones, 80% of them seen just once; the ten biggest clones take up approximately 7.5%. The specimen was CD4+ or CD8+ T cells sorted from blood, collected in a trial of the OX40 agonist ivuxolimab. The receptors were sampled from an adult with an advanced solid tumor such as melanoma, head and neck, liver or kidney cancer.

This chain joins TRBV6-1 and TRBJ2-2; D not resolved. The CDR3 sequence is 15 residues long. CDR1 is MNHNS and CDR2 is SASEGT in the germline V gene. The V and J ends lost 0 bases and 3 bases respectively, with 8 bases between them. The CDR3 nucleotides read TGTGCCAGCAGTGAAGCCCTTAGTTACACCGGGGAGCTGTTTTTT. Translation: CASSEALSYTGELFF.

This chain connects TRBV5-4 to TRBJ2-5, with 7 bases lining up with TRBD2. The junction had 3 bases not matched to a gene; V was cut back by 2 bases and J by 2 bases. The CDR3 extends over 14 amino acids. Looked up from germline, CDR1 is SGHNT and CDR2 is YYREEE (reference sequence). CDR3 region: CASSLAGSQETQYF. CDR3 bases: TGTGCCAGCAGCTTAGCGGGATCGCAAGAGACCCAGTACTTC.

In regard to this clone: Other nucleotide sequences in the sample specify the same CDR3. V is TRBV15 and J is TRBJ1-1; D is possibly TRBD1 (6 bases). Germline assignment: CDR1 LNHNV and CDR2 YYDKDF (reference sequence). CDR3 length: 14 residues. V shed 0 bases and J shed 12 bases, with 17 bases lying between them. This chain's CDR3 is CATSRDGGARGTFF. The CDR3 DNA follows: TGTGCCACCAGCAGAGACGGGGGCGCTAGAGGGACTTTCTTT.

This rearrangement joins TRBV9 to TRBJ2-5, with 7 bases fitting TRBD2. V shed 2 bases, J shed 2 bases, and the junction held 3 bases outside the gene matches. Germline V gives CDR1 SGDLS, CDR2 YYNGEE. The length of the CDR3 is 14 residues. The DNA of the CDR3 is TGTGCCAGCAGCGTCACTAGCGAGCAAGAGACCCAGTACTTC. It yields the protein CASSVTSEQETQYF.

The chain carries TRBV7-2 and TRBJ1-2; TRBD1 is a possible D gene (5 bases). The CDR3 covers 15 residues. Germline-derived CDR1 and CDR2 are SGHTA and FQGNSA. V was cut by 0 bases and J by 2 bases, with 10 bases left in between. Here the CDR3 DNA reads TGTGCCAGCAGCTTAGCGTCTCAGGGAAACTATGGCTACACCTTC. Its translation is CASSLASQGNYGYTF.

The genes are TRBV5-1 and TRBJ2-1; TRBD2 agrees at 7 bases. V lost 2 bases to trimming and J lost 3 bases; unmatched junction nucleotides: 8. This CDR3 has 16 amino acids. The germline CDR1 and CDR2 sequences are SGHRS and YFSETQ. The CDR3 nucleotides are TGCGCCAGCAGCTTCGTCGCTAGCGGAAACTACAATGAGCAGTTCTTC. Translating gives CASSFVASGNYNEQFF.

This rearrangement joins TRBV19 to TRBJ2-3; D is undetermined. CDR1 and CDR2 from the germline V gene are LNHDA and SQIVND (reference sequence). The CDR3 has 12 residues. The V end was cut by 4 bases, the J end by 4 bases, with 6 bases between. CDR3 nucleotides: TGTGCCAGTAGTAAAAGTTCAGATACGCAGTATTTT. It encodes CASSKSSDTQYF.

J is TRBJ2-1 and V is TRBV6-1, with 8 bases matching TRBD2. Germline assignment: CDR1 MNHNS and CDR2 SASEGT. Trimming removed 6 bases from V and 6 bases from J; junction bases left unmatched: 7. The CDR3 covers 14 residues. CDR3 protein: CASRLSGSGNEQFF. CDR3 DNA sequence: TGTGCCAGCAGATTAAGCGGGAGCGGCAATGAGCAGTTCTTC.

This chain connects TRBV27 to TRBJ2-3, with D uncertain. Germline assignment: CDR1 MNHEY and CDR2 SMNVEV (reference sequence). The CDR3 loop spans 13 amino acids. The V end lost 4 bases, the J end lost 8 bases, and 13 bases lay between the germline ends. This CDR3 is CASSSFGRTTQYF. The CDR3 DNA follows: TGTGCCAGCAGTTCTTTCGGGCGGACTACGCAGTATTTT.

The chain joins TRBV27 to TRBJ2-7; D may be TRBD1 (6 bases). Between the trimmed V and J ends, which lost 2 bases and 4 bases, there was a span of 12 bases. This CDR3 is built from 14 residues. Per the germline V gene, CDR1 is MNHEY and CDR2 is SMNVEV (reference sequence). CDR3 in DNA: TGTGCCAGCAGTTTACAGGGGCATAATTACGAGCAGTACTTC. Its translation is CASSLQGHNYEQYF.

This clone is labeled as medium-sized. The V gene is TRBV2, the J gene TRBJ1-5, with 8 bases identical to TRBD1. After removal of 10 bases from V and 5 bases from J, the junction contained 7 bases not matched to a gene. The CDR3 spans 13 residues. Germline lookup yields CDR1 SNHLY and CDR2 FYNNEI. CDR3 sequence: CATGQGFDQPQHF. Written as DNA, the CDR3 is TGTGCCACCGGACAGGGATTTGATCAGCCCCAGCATTTT.

This chain's CDR3 is CSASLGEQFF. CDR3 DNA: TGCAGTGCTAGTTTAGGCGAGCAGTTCTTC. The chain combines TRBV20-1 with TRBJ2-1; D is unclear. Germline assignment: CDR1 DFQATT and CDR2 SNEGSKA (reference sequence). The CDR3 extends over 10 amino acids. The V end was cut by 3 bases, the J end by 10 bases, with 7 bases between.

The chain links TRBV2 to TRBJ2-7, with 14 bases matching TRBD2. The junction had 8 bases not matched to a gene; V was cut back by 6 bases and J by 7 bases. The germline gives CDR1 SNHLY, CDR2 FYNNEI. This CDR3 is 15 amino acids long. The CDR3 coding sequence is TGTGCCAGCAGGGGACTAGCGGGAGCGCTCAATGAGCAGTACTTC. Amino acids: CASRGLAGALNEQYF.

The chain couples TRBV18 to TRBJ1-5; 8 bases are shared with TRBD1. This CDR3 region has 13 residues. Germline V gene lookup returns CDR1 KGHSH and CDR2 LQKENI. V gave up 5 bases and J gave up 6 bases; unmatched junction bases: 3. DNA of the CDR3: TGTGCCAGCTCAACGGACAGGGCTCAGCCCCAGCATTTT. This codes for CASSTDRAQPQHF.

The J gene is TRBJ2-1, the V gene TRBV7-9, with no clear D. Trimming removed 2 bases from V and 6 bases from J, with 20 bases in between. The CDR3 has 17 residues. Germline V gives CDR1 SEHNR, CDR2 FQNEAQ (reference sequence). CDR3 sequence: CASSLPPRLNPGNEQFF. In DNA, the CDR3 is TGTGCCAGCAGCTTACCGCCACGGCTGAACCCTGGCAATGAGCAGTTCTTC. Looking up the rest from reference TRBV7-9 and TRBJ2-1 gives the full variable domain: DTGVSQNPRHKITKRGQNVTFRCDPISEHNRLYWYRQTLGQGPEFLTYFQNEAQLEKSRLLSDRFSAERPKGSFSTLEIQRTEQGDSAMYLCASSLPPRLNPGNEQFFGPGTRLTVL.

CDR3 DNA sequence: TGTGCCAGCTCACCACCAAACAGGGTCGGCTACACCTTC. As protein: CASSPPNRVGYTF. V usage is TRBV18 and J usage is TRBJ1-2; TRBD1 is a possible D gene (6 bases). CDR1 and CDR2 from the germline V gene are KGHSH and LQKENI. V was clipped by 0 bases and J by 8 bases, with 10 bases between them. The CDR3 has 13 residues.

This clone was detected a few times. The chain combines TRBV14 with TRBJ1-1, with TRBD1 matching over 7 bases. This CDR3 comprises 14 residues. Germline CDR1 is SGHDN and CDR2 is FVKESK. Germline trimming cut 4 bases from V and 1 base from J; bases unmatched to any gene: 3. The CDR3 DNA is TGTGCCAGCAGCCTCCGGACAGGGAACACTGAAGCTTTCTTT. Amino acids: CASSLRTGNTEAFF.

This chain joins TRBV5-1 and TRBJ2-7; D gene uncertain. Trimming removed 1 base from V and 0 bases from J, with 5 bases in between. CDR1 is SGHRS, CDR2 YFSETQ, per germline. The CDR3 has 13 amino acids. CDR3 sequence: CASSLPNSYEQYF. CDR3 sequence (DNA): TGCGCCAGCAGCTTGCCAAACTCCTACGAGCAGTACTTC.

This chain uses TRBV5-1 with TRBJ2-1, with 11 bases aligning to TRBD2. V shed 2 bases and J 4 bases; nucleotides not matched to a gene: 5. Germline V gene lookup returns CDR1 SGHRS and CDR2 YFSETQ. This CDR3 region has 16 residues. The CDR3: CASSFQTSGDYNEQFF. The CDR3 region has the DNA TGCGCCAGCAGCTTTCAGACTAGCGGGGATTACAATGAGCAGTTCTTC.

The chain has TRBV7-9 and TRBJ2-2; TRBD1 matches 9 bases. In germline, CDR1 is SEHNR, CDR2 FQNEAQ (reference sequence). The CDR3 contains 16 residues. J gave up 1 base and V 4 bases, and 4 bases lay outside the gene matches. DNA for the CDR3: TGTGCCAGCAGCTCCGGACAGGGGAAGAACACCGGGGAGCTGTTTTTT. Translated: CASSSGQGKNTGELFF.

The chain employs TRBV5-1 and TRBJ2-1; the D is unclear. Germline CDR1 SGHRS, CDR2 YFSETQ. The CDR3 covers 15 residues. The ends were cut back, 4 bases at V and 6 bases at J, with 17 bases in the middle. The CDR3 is CASSVDLEVGNEQFF. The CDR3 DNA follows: TGCGCCAGCAGCGTGGATCTAGAAGTAGGCAATGAGCAGTTCTTC.

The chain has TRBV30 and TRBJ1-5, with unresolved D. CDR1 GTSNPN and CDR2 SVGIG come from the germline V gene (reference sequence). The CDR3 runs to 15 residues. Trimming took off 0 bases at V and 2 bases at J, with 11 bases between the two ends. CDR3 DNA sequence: TGTGCCTGGAGTGTCGGGCGTGAAGGCAATCAGCCCCAGCATTTT. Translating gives CAWSVGREGNQPQHF.

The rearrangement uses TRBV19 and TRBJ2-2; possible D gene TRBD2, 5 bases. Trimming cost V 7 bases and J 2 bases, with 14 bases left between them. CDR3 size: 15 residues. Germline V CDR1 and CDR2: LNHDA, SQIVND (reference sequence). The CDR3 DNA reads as TGTGCCAGTACGGAGTCTAGCCTAAACACCGGGGAGCTGTTTTTT. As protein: CASTESSLNTGELFF.

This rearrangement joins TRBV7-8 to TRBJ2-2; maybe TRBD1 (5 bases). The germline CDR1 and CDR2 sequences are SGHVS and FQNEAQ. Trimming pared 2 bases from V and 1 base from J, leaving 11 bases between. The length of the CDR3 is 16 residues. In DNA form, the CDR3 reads TGTGCCAGCAGCTTAAGAGTGACAGAGAACACCGGGGAGCTGTTTTTT. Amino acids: CASSLRVTENTGELFF.

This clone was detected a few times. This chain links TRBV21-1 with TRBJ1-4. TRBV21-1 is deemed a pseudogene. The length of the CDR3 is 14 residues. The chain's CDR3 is CACLRGAPNEKLFF. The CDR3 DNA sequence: TGTGCCTGCCTGAGGGGGGCGCCTAATGAAAAACTGTTTTTT.

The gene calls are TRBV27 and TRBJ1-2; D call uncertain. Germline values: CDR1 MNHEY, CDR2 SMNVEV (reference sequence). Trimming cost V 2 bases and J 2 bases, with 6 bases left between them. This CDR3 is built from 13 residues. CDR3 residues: CASSLQENYGYTF. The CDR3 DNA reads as TGTGCCAGCAGTTTACAGGAGAACTATGGCTACACCTTC.

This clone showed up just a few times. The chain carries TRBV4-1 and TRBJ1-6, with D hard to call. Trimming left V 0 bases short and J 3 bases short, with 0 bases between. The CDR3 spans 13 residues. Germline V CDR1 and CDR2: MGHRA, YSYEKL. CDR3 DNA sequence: TGCGCCAGCAGCCAAGACTATAATTCACCCCTCCACTTT. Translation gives CASSQDYNSPLHF.

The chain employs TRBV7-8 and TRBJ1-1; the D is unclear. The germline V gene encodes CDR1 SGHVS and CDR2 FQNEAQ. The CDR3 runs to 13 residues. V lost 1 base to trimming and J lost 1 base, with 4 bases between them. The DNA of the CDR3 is TGTGCCAGCAGCTTAGGAGAGAACACTGAAGCTTTCTTT. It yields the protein CASSLGENTEAFF.

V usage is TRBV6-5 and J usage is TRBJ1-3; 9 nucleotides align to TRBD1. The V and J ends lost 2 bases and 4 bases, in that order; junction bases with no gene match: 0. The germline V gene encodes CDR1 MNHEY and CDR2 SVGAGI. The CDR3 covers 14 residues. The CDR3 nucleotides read TGTGCCAGCAGTTACGACAGGGGGGGAAACACCATATATTTT. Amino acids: CASSYDRGGNTIYF.

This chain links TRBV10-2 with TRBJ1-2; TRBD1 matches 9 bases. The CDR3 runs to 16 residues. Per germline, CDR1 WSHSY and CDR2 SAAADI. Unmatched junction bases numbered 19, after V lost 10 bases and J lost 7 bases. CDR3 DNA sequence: TGCGCCACACGGGACAGGGCGATTGTACTACGGGGTGGCTACACCTTC. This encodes CATRDRAIVLRGGYTF.

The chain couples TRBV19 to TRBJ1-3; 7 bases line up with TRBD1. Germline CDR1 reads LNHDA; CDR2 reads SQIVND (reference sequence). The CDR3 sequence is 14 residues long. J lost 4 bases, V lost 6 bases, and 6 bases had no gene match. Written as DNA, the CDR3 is TGTGCCAGTAGGGAGGGGGCGTCGGGAAACACCATATATTTT. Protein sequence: CASREGASGNTIYF. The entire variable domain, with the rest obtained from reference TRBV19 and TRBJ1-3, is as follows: DGGITQSPKYLFRKEGQNVTLSCEQNLNHDAMYWYRQDPGQGLRLIYYSQIVNDFQKGDIAEGYSVSREKKESFPLTVTSAQKNPTAFYLCASREGASGNTIYFGEGSWLTVV.

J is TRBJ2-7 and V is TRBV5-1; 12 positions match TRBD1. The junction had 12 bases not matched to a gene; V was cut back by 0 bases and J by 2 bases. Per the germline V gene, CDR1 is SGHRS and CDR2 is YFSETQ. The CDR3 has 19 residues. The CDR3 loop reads CASSLVRGTGGRLTYEQYF. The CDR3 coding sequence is TGCGCCAGCAGCTTGGTCAGGGGGACAGGGGGCCGGTTAACCTACGAGCAGTACTTC.